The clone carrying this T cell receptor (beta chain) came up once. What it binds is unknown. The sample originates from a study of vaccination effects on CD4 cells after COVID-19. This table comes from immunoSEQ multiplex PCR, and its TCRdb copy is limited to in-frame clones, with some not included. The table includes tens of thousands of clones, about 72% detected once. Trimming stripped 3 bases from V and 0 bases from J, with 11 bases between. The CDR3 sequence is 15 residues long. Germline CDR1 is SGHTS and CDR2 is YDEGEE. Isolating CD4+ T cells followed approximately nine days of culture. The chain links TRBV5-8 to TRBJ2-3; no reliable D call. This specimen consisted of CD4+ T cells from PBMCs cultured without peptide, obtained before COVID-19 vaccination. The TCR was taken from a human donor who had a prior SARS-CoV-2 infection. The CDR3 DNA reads TGTGCCAGCAGCTCCGATCCCACTAGCACAGATACGCAGTATTTT. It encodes CASSSDPTSTDTQYF.